This T cell receptor (delta chain) was found in a study of gamma-delta T cells after stem cell transplantation. TCRdb reran clone calling via CATT on the RT-PCR reads. The sample contains about 14,000 delta-chain clones, just under 9.5% of which appear only once. This CDR3 is 18 amino acids long. Germline assignment: CDR1 GEAIGNYY and CDR2 EKD. J gave up 3 bases and V 2 bases, and 12 bases lay outside the gene matches. There are a few counts of this clone. The mismatch at residue 12 between this DNA's translation and the TCRdb protein of a much larger clone likely reflects a read error; the protein shown is translated from the DNA.

The chain is built from TRDV2 and TRDJ1; 12 bases agree with TRDD3. The sequence was obtained from a human donor. It is not recorded whose cells these are; they may come from a transplant donor. The specimen sequenced was gamma-delta T cells. The CDR3 sequence is CACDMLSGGYAEADKLIF. CDR3 nucleotides: TGTGCCTGTGACATGCTATCTGGGGGATACGCGGAGGCCGATAAACTCATCTTT.